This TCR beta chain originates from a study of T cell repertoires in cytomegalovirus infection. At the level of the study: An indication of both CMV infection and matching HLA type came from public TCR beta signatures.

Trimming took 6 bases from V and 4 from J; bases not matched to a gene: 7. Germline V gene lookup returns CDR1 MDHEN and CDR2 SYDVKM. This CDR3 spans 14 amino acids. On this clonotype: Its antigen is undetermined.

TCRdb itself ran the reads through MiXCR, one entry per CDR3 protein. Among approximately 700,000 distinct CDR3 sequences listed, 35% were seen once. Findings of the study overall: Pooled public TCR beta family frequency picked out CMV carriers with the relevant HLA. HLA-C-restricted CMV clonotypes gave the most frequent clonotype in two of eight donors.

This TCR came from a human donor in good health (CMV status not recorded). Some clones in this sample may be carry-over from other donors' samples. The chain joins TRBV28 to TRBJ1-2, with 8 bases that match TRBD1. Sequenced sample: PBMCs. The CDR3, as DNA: TGTGCCAGCAGCCGCGGACAGGGCGGCTATGGCTACACCTTC. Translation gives CASSRGQGGYGYTF.